The sequence of this T cell receptor beta chain was determined in a study of blood T cell repertoires in COVID-19. Study-level background: Donors in the United States, Italy and Spain gave samples during acute or convalescent COVID-19. PBMCs, B-cell-depleted T cells, or T cells were the source of the cDNA or gDNA that made up the material.

V was cut by 3 bases and J by 1 base, with 13 bases left in between. The CDR3 extends over 15 amino acids. Germline-derived CDR1 and CDR2 are SGDLS and YYNGEE. Profiling relied on immunoSEQ multiplex PCR, and the TCRdb table lists in-frame clones only, not all of them. The sample has 250,000 to 350,000 clones; approximately 90% are singletons. The sequenced sample consisted of peripheral blood. This clonotype was sampled from a woman aged 55-70 years with acute or convalescent COVID-19. The genes are TRBV9 and TRBJ1-1, with D tentatively TRBD1 (5 bases). The CDR3 sequence is CASSAHGGTNTEAFF. DNA of the CDR3: TGTGCCAGCAGCGCACACGGGGGGACGAACACTGAAGCTTTCTTT.